The source of this T cell receptor (beta chain) is a study of cytomegalovirus exposure and HLA in healthy donors. This clone has a handful of counts. Its matching antigen is unknown. The study ran its PCR with 60 Vbeta and 13 Jbeta primers. Using immunoSEQ multiplex PCR, the repertoire was profiled, and TCRdb retains in-frame clones only, with some absent. The sample consists of roughly 190,000 clones, about 9% of them appearing once. The CDR3 runs to 13 residues. The germline CDR1 and CDR2 sequences are SGHTA and FQGTGA. V lost 4 bases to trimming and J lost 6 bases; unmatched junction nucleotides: 2. General observations from the study: Sequencing probably produced one cluster of sequence variants that were highly shared.

The TCR originated in a woman in her thirties in good health and CMV-seropositive. Sequencing used PBMCs. This chain connects TRBV7-3 to TRBJ2-2; 7 bases are a match to TRBD1. CDR3 nucleotides: TGTGCCAGCAGCTCGCAGGGGGCCGGGGAGCTGTTTTTT. Translation gives CASSSQGAGELFF.